These 6 T cell receptor beta chains originate from one sample sequenced in a study of blood T cells in healthy people across ages. Together with a sample-barcoded 5' primer, a J-beta primer mix was included in a second PCR lasting about 6 to 11 cycles. MiXCR, applied by TCRdb to the 5' RACE reads, yields one record per CDR3 protein. Among around 1.5 million distinct CDR3 sequences, roughly 40% were seen once, and the ten largest hold less than 8%. The sequenced sample consisted of blood. These receptors originate from a woman in her late teens or twenties in good health.

The J gene is TRBJ2-3, the V gene TRBV9, with D possibly being TRBD1 or TRBD2 (6 bases each). The V gene lost 4 bases and the J gene lost 5 bases, with 14 bases spanning the gap. The CDR3 runs to 14 residues. The germline V gene has CDR1 SGDLS and CDR2 YYNGEE. The CDR3 DNA reads as TGTGCCAGCAGCAGGGGGGTTTATGGAGATACGCAGTATTTT. It encodes CASSRGVYGDTQYF.

Comment on this clonotype: One junction end does not reproduce the germline sequence, and a read error may be involved. The chain joins TRBV7-9 to TRBJ2-3; D ambiguous. There are 13 residues in the CDR3. Germline loops: CDR1 SEHNR, CDR2 FQNEAQ (reference sequence). CDR3 DNA: TGTGCCAGCAGCCCCCCGGTCACATATACGCAGTATTTT. Encoded protein: CASSPPVTYTQYF.

The rearrangement links TRBV6-1 to TRBJ2-4, with TRBD2 identical over 8 bases. The better agreement between TRBJ2-7 and the DNA end casts doubt on the J call. CDR1 MNHNS and CDR2 SASEGT come from the germline V gene. The CDR3 runs 14 residues. As DNA, the CDR3 is TGTGCCAGCAGTGAGGAGCGGGAGCAGCACGAGCAGTACTTC. Its protein is CASSEEREQHEQYF.

V usage is TRBV7-2 and J usage is TRBJ2-7, with no clear D. CDR1 is SGHTA and CDR2 is FQGNSA in the germline V gene. The germline V and J ends were trimmed by 5 bases and 3 bases, with 11 bases remaining between them. The CDR3 consists of 13 residues. The CDR3 region has the DNA TGTGCCAGCAGCGTACATTACAGCTACGAGCAGTACTTC. Encoded protein: CASSVHYSYEQYF. Looking up the rest from reference TRBV7-2 and TRBJ2-7 gives the full variable domain: GAGVSQSPSNKVTEKGKDVELRCDPISGHTALYWYRQSLGQGLEFLIYFQGNSAPDKSGLPSDRFSAERTGGSVSTLTIQRTQQEDSAVYLCASSVHYSYEQYFGPGTRLTVT.

This clonotype turned up a few times. This chain links TRBV27 with TRBJ2-7; the D is unclear. The CDR3 has 15 amino acids. Germline values: CDR1 MNHEY, CDR2 SMNVEV (reference sequence). V was shortened by 6 bases and J by 1 base, with 16 bases between the two germline ends. CDR3 sequence (DNA): TGTGCCAGCAGCTCAACCGACGACGGATCCTACGAGCAGTACTTC. Its protein is CASSSTDDGSYEQYF.

The V and J genes are TRBV7-6 and TRBJ2-5; weak D call: TRBD2 (5 bases). Germline V gene sequence: CDR1 SGHVS, CDR2 FNYEAQ. The V end was cut by 3 bases, the J end by 11 bases, with 13 bases between. The CDR3 is made up of 12 amino acids. The CDR3 loop is CASSFGEMEQYF. The CDR3 nucleotides are TGTGCCAGCAGCTTCGGGGAGATGGAGCAGTACTTC.